This TCR beta chain appears in the sequencing data of a study of T cells in women clearing cervical HPV infection. About the research overall: Cases' blood sampling followed lesion detection by median about 21 weeks (90 to 200).

Details on this clone: Its antigen is still unknown. Coverage ceases 3 residues before the CDR3 finishes, and the germline J gene fills in the end.

Germline V lookup: CDR1 MDHEN, CDR2 SYDVKM. The J segment lost 3 bases and the V segment lost 4 bases, leaving 2 bases of the junction unmatched. CDR3 size: 13 residues. The protocol was immunoSEQ multiplex PCR, while the TCRdb copy is restricted to in-frame clones and leaves out a portion. The sample has approximately 35,000 clones. Overall study results and limits: Cases and controls were distinguished at AUC over 0.75 by richness and V genes.

The source of this sequence is a woman aged 18-70 years with a cervical HPV16 infection that either progressed to CIN3+ or cleared (not recorded which). The chain carries TRBV28 and TRBJ2-5, with 7 bases identical to TRBD1. Material for sequencing was blood buffy coat. CDR3 bases read: TGTGCCAGCAGTTGGGGACAGAAAGAGACC. Its protein is CASSWGQKET. The full-length CDR3 reads as CASSWGQKETQYF. The full variable domain, with the rest looked up from reference TRBV28 and TRBJ2-5, is DVKVTQSSRYLVKRTGEKVFLECVQDMDHENMFWYRQDPGLGLRLIYFSYDVKMKEKGDIPEGYSVSREKKERFSLILESASTNQTSMYLCASSWGQKETQYFGPGTRLLVL.